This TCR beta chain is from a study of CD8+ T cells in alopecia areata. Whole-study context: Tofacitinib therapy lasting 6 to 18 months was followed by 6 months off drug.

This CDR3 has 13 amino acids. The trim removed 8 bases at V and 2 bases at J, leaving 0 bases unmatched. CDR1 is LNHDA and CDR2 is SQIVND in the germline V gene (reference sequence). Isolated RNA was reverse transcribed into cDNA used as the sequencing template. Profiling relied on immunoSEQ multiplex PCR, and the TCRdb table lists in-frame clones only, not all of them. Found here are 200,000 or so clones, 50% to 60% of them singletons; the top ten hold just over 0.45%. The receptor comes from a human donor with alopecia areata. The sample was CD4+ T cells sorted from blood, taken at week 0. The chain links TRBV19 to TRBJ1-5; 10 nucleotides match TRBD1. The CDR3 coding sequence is TGTGCCAGTGGGACAGGGGGCAATCAGCCCCAGCATTTT. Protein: CASGTGGNQPQHF.